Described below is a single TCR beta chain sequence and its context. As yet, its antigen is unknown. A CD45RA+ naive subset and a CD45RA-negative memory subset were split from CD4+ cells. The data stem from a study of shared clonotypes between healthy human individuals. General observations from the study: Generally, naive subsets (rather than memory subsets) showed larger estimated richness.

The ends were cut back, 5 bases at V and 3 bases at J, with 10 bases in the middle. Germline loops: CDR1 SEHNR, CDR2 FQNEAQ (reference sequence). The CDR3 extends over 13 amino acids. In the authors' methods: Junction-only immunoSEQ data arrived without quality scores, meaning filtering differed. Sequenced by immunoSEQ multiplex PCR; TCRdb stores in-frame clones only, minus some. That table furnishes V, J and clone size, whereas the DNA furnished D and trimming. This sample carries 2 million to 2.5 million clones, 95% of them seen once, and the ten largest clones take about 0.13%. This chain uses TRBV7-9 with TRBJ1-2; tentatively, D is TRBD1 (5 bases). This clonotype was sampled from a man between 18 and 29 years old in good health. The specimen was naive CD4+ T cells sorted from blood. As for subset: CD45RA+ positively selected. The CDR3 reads CASSPPTDYGYTF. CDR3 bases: TGTGCCAGCAGCCCGCCGACAGACTATGGCTACACCTTC.